This T cell receptor (beta chain) was sequenced during a study of shared clonotypes between healthy human individuals. The CDR3 spans 15 residues. The V gene's germline CDR1 is SEHNR and CDR2 FQNEAQ (reference sequence). V lost 1 base and J lost 5; bases outside the gene matches: 3. Each unsorted sample relied on around 100 million PBMCs as its source of genomic DNA. Data came from immunoSEQ multiplex PCR; TCRdb stores just in-frame clones and leaves some out. Here the sample spans hundreds of thousands of clones, around 77% being singletons. This clonotype was obtained from a woman in her thirties or forties in good health. Some clones in this sample may be carry-over from other donors' samples. The chain links TRBV7-9 to TRBJ2-1, with 9 bases fitting TRBD2. Sequencing was performed on PBMCs. The CDR3 bases are TGTGCCAGCAGCTTAGGCCTAGCGGGGCACAATGAGCAGTTCTTC. Residues: CASSLGLAGHNEQFF. Drawing the rest from reference TRBV7-9 and TRBJ2-1, the complete variable domain is DTGVSQNPRHKITKRGQNVTFRCDPISEHNRLYWYRQTLGQGPEFLTYFQNEAQLEKSRLLSDRFSAERPKGSFSTLEIQRTEQGDSAMYLCASSLGLAGHNEQFFGPGTRLTVL.